This section outlines one T cell receptor (beta chain) sequence together with its context. No antigen is known for it. The CDR3 has 13 residues. The V gene's germline CDR1 is SGHTA and CDR2 FQGNSA. Trimming removed 5 bases at V and 5 bases at J, with 12 bases between. This sample was taken from a study of T cell responses to AZD1222 COVID-19 vaccine. At the level of the study: Pooled together were second doses at about 4 or about 12 weeks.

Overall study results and limits: Females made up more of the donors, who were largely white British, and clonal diversity may have come out too low. Epitopes outside B.1.351 and B.1.1.7 mutated regions reportedly drew nearly half of spike TCRs. The study found Spike-specific TCR breadth and depth rose after two AZD1222 doses.

The assay was immunoSEQ multiplex PCR, and TCRdb's table has in-frame clones only and misses some. Among more than 130,000 clones listed, roughly nine tenths were seen once. The sample here was peripheral blood, taken on day 0 of AZD1222 vaccination. The chain couples TRBV7-2 to TRBJ1-2; D remains ambiguous. The receptor was derived from an adult in good health. The CDR3 is CASSADRGYGYTF. DNA for the CDR3: TGTGCCAGCAGCGCAGATCGTGGGTATGGCTACACCTTC.